This passage covers 2 T cell receptor beta chains from one sample sequenced in a study of cytomegalovirus exposure and HLA in healthy donors. In the PCR, 60 Vbeta and 13 Jbeta primers were used. The data were produced by immunoSEQ multiplex PCR, yet TCRdb's version contains in-frame clones alone and is incomplete. The sample shows about 100,000 clones, roughly 74% of them seen only once. Source material: PBMCs. The source of these receptors is a middle-aged woman in good health and CMV-seronegative.

The J gene is TRBJ2-3, the V gene TRBV10-3, with 9 bases lining up with TRBD2. This CDR3 comprises 17 residues. With V trimmed by 4 bases and J by 4 bases, 12 bases remained unmatched. Germline assignment: CDR1 ENHRY and CDR2 SYGVKD. The DNA of the CDR3 is TGTGCCATCAGTGGATTAGCGGGAGAGGGAGGGGCAGATACGCAGTATTTT. Protein sequence: CAISGLAGEGGADTQYF.

The CDR3, as DNA: TGTGCCAGCAGCCAACACAGGGTAATTCGGCCCAATCAGCCCCAGCATTTT. This codes for CASSQHRVIRPNQPQHF. The chain combines TRBV14 with TRBJ1-5, with a tentative D call TRBD1 (6 bases). Germline V CDR1 and CDR2: SGHDN, FVKESK. The CDR3 extends over 17 amino acids. Trimming left V 2 bases short and J 3 bases short, with 17 bases between.